This T cell receptor beta chain derives from a study of blood T cell repertoires in COVID-19. The wider study: Acute and convalescent COVID-19 specimens originated in the United States, Italy and Spain. PBMCs, B-cell-depleted T cells, or T cells provided the cDNA or gDNA that made up the material.

As originally analysed: How many nucleated cells were present was estimated from reference gene primer amplification. Only in-frame clones appear in the TCRdb table, and some are missing; sequencing was by immunoSEQ multiplex PCR. That table furnishes V, J and clone size, whereas the DNA furnished D and trimming. Altogether approximately 200,000 clones are present, 80% to 90% being singletons, with the ten largest covering roughly 3.7%. Germline V gene sequence: CDR1 GTSNPN, CDR2 SVGIG (reference sequence). Trimming took off 4 bases at V and 5 bases at J, with 12 bases between the two ends. CDR3 length: 12 residues. Ages ranged from about 18 to 89 years, with residence in about 23 US areas.

The rearrangement uses TRBV30 and TRBJ2-7, with TRBD1 as a possible D gene (6 bases). The specimen was PBMCs or T cells enriched from blood (not recorded which). The TCR comes from a woman aged 25 to 39 who had been exposed to COVID-19. The CDR3 DNA reads as TGTGCCTGGAATTCAGGGGTACACGAGCAGTACTTC. Translation: CAWNSGVHEQYF.